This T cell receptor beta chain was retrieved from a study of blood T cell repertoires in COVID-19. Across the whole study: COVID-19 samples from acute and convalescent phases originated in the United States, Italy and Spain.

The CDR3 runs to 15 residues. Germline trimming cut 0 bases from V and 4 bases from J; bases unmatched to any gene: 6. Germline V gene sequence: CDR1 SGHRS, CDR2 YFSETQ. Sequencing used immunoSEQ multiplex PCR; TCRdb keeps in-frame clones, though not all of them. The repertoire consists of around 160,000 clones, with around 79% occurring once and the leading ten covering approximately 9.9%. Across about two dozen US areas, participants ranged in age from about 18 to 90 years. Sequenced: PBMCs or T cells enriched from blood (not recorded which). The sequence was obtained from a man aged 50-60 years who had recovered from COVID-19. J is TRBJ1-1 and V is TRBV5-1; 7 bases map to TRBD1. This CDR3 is CASSLVEGASTEAFF. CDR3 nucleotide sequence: TGCGCCAGCAGCTTGGTTGAGGGGGCGAGCACTGAAGCTTTCTTT.